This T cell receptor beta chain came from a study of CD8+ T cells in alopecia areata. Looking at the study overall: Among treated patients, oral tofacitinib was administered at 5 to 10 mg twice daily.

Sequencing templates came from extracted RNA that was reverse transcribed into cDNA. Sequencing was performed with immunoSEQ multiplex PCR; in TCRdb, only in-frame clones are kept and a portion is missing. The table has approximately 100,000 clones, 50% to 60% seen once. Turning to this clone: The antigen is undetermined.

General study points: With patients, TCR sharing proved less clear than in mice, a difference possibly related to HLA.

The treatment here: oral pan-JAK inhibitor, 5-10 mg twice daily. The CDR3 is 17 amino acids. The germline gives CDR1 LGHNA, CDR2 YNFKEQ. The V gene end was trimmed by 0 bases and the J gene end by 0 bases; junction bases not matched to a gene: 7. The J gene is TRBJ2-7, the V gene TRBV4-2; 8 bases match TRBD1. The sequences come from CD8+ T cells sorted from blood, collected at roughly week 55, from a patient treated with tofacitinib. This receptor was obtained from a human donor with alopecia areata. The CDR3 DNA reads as TGTGCCAGCAGCCAAGAAGGGATCGGACAGGGCTCCTACGAGCAGTACTTC. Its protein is CASSQEGIGQGSYEQYF.